The 8 T cell receptor beta chains presented below share a single source sample, sequenced in a study of tissue T cells after allogeneic stem cell transplantation. The data were produced by immunoSEQ multiplex PCR, yet TCRdb's version contains in-frame clones alone and is incomplete. The data show roughly 30,000 clones, about 85% seen once. The starting material was blood, obtained before transplantation. Receptors originate from a woman between 18 and 49 years old who later had graft-versus-host disease after an allogeneic stem cell transplant.

The rearrangement links TRBV4-3 to TRBJ1-5; D unresolved. V dropped 0 bases and J dropped 1 base, with 10 bases sitting between them. The CDR3 is 16 residues long. The germline CDR1 and CDR2 sequences are LGHNA and YSLEER. Written as DNA, the CDR3 is TGCGCCAGCAGCCAAGATTTTATAGACAGCAATCAGCCCCAGCATTTT. Protein: CASSQDFIDSNQPQHF.

This clone was detected a few times. DNA for the CDR3: TGTGCCAGCAGCATACAGGGGGGGCTCCGTGAGCAGTTCTTC. Amino acids: CASSIQGGLREQFF. The V and J genes are TRBV7-9 and TRBJ2-1; possible D gene TRBD1, 8 bases. Trimming cost V 5 bases and J 9 bases, with 17 bases left between them. The CDR3 sequence is 14 residues long. Germline CDR1 is SEHNR and CDR2 is FQNEAQ (reference sequence). Full variable domain (rest looked up from reference TRBV7-9 and TRBJ2-1): DTGVSQNPRHKITKRGQNVTFRCDPISEHNRLYWYRQTLGQGPEFLTYFQNEAQLEKSRLLSDRFSAERPKGSFSTLEIQRTEQGDSAMYLCASSIQGGLREQFFGPGTRLTVL.

This rearrangement joins TRBV6-5 to TRBJ1-4, with no clear D. This CDR3 comprises 13 residues. Per germline, CDR1 MNHEY and CDR2 SVGAGI. Deletions cut 0 bases from V and 7 bases from J, with 6 bases between. The CDR3 sequence: CASSYSRREKLFF. The CDR3 DNA follows: TGTGCCAGCAGTTACTCTCGCCGTGAAAAACTGTTTTTT.

The J gene is TRBJ2-5, the V gene TRBV19, with a weak D call TRBD2 (5 bases). The CDR3 loop spans 17 amino acids. The V gene's germline CDR1 is LNHDA and CDR2 SQIVND (reference sequence). The V end was cut by 6 bases, the J end by 0 bases, with 20 bases between. CDR3 sequence: CASSQRRAVFYQETQYF. CDR3 sequence (DNA): TGTGCCAGTAGCCAGAGGCGGGCAGTTTTTTACCAAGAGACCCAGTACTTC.

The chain combines TRBV5-8 with TRBJ2-3; no clear D gene. V lost 4 bases and J lost 0, with 9 bases in between. Germline V gene sequence: CDR1 SGHTS, CDR2 YDEGEE. CDR3 length: 14 residues. The CDR3 here is CASSPAPSTDTQYF. For the CDR3, the DNA is TGTGCCAGCAGCCCCGCCCCTAGCACAGATACGCAGTATTTT.

The chain combines TRBV9 with TRBJ2-1; TRBD2 aligns across 10 bases. Germline CDR1 SGDLS, CDR2 YYNGEE. This CDR3 has 15 residues. Germline trimming cut 1 base from V and 8 bases from J; bases unmatched to any gene: 6. The CDR3 loop reads CASSVPSGSLDEQFF. The CDR3 DNA follows: TGTGCCAGCAGCGTACCTAGCGGGAGCTTAGATGAGCAGTTCTTC.

The V gene is TRBV5-1, the J gene TRBJ2-7, with 16 bases fitting TRBD2. CDR3 length equals 19 residues. V shed 6 bases, J shed 6 bases, and the junction held 18 bases outside the gene matches. Per the germline V gene, CDR1 is SGHRS and CDR2 is YFSETQ. CDR3 in DNA: TGCGCCAGCACCTTAGCTACGGGACTAGCGGGAGGGCCTTTCTCCGAGCAGTACTTC. Encoded protein: CASTLATGLAGGPFSEQYF.

The gene calls are TRBV29-1 and TRBJ1-2; no definite D call. Trimming removed 3 bases at V and 7 bases at J, with 18 bases between. The CDR3 loop spans 14 amino acids. Germline V gene data show CDR1 as SQVTM and CDR2 as ANQGSEA. CDR3 residues: CSVERDGRRVGYTF. CDR3 in DNA: TGCAGCGTTGAGAGGGATGGGAGAAGGGTTGGCTACACCTTC.